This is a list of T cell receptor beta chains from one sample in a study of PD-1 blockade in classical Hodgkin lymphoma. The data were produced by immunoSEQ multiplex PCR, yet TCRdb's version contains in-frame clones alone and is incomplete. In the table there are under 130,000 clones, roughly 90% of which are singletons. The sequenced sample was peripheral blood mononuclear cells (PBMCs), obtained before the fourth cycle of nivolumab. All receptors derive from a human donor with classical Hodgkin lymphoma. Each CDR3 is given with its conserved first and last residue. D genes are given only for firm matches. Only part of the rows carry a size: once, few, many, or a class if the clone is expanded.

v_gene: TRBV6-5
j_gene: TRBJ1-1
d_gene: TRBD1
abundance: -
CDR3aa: CASRQTGDLTRRAFF
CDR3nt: TGTGCCAGCAGGCAAACAGGGGACCTTACCAGGAGAGCTTTCTTT

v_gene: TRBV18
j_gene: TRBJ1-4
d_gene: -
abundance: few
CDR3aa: CASSKGATNEKLFF
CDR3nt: TGTGCCAGCTCGAAGGGCGCCACTAATGAAAAACTGTTTTTT

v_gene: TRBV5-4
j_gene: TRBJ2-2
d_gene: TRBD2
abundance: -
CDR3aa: CASSPTSGRGTGELFF
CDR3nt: TGTGCCAGCAGCCCGACTAGCGGGAGAGGCACCGGGGAGCTGTTTTTT

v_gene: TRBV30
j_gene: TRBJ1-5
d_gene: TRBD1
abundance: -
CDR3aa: CAWSIGTVSNQPQHF
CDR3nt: TGTGCCTGGAGCATCGGGACAGTTAGCAATCAGCCCCAGCATTTT

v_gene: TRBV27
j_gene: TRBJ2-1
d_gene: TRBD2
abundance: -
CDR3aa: CASSLSPTSGYNEQFF
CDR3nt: TGTGCCAGCAGTTTATCCCCCACTAGCGGCTACAATGAGCAGTTCTTC

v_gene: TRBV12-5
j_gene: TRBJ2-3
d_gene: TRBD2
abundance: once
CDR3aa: CASGSPGSGASTDTQYF
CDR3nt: TGTGCTAGTGGTTCCCCGGGTAGCGGGGCTAGCACAGATACGCAGTATTTT

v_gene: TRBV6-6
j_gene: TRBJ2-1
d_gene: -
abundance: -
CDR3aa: CASKFGESYNEQFF
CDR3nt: TGTGCCAGCAAGTTTGGGGAGTCCTACAATGAGCAGTTCTTC

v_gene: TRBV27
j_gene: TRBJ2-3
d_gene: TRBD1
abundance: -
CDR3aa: CASTFRDRVWESTDTQYF
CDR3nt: TGTGCCAGCACCTTCCGGGACAGGGTATGGGAGAGCACAGATACGCAGTATTTT

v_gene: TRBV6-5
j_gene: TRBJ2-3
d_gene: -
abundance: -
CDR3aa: CASSLGGTQYF
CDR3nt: TGTGCCAGCAGCCTAGGGGGTACGCAGTATTTT

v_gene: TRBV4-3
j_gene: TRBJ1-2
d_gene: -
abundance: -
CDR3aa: CASSQEFGKGYGYTF
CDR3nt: TGCGCCAGCAGCCAAGAATTCGGGAAAGGGTATGGCTACACCTTC

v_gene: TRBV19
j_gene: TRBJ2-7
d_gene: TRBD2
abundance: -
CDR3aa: CASSTGLAGPQYF
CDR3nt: TGTGCCAGTAGTACGGGACTAGCGGGACCGCAGTACTTC